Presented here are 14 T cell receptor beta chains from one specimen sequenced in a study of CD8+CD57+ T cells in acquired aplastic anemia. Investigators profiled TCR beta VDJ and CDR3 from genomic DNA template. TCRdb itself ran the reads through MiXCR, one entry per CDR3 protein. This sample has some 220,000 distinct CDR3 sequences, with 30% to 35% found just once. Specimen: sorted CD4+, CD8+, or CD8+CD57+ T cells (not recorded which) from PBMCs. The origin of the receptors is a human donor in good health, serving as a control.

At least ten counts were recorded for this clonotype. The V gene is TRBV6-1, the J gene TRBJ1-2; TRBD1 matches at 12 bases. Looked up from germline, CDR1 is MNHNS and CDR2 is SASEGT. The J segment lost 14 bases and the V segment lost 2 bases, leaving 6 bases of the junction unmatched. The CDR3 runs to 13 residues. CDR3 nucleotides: TGTGCCAGCAGTGAATTGGGACAGGGGGCTTATACCTTC. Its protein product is CASSELGQGAYTF.

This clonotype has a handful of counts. The CDR3 DNA is TGCGCCAGCAGGAACTCGGGCCGGAACACAGATACGCAGTATTTT. Protein: CASRNSGRNTDTQYF. The chain couples TRBV5-1 to TRBJ2-3, with D hard to call. Trimming took off 5 bases at V and 2 bases at J, with 15 bases between the two ends. Germline V gene sequence: CDR1 SGHRS, CDR2 YFSETQ. The CDR3 consists of 15 residues.

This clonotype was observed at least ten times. In DNA form, the CDR3 reads TGCGCCAGCAGCGCCGCTTCGTCGGGGGAGACCCAGTACTTC. Protein: CASSAASSGETQYF. The J gene is TRBJ2-5, the V gene TRBV5-1; D might be TRBD2 (5 bases). The germline V gene encodes CDR1 SGHRS and CDR2 YFSETQ. Trimming shortened V by 4 bases and J by 5 bases, and 15 bases separated the two germline ends. This CDR3 comprises 14 residues.

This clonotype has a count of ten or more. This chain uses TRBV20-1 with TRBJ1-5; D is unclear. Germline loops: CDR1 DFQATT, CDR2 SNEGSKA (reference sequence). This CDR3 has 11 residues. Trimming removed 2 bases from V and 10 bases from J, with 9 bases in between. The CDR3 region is CSARLRVPQHF. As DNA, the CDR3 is TGCAGTGCTAGACTCCGGGTTCCCCAGCATTTT.

CDR3 sequence (DNA): TGCAGTGCCTTGGGACTAGCGGGGGCAGATACGCAGTATTTT. It is translated as CSALGLAGADTQYF. The chain couples TRBV20-1 to TRBJ2-3; 14 bases are a match to TRBD2. The CDR3 has 14 residues. Unmatched junction bases numbered 3, after V lost 6 bases and J lost 4 bases. CDR1 is DFQATT and CDR2 is SNEGSKA in the germline V gene (reference sequence).

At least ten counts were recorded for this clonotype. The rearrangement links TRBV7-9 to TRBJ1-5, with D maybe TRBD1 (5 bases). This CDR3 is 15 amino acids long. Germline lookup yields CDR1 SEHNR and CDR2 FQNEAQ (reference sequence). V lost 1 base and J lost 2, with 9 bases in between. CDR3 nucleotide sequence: TGTGCCAGCAGCTTAGAGATCAGGGGCAATCAGCCCCAGCATTTT. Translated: CASSLEIRGNQPQHF.

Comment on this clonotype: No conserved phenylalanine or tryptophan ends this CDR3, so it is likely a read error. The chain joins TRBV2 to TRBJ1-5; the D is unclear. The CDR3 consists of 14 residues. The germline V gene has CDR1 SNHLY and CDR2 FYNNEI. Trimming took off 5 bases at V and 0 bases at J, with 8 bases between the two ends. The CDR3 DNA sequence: TGTGCCAGCAGTTCCGTTTTTAGCAATCAGCCCCAGCATTCT. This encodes CASSSVFSNQPQHS.

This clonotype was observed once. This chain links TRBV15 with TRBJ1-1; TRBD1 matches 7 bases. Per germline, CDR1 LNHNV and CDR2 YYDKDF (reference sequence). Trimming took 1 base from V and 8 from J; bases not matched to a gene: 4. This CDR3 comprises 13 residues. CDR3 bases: TGTGCCACCAGCAGAGTACAGGGGAGGGAAGCTTTCTTT. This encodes CATSRVQGREAFF.

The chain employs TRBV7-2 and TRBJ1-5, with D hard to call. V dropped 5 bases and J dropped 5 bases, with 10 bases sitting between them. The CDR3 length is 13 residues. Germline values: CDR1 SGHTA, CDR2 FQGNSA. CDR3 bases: TGTGCCAGCAGCCAAGATCACGATCAGCCCCAGCATTTT. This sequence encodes CASSQDHDQPQHF.

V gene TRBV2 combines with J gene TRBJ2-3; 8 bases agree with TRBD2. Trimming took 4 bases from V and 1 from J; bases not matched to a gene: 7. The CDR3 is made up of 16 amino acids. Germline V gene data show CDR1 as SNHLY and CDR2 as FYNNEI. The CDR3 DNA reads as TGTGCCAGCAGTGTGGGACTAGGGACACGCACAGATACGCAGTATTTT. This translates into CASSVGLGTRTDTQYF. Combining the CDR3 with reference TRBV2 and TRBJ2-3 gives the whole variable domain EPEVTQTPSHQVTQMGQEVILRCVPISNHLYFYWYRQILGQKVEFLVSFYNNEISEKSEIFDDQFSVERPDGSNFTLKIRSTKLEDSAMYFCASSVGLGTRTDTQYFGPGTRLTVL.

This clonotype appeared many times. The CDR3 reads CATSRAGPGNTIYF. The DNA of the CDR3 is TGTGCCACCAGCAGAGCGGGCCCTGGAAACACCATATATTTT. V gene TRBV15 combines with J gene TRBJ1-3; no firm D call. The CDR3 runs 14 residues. Trimming removed 1 base from V and 2 bases from J, with 6 bases in between. The V gene's germline CDR1 is LNHNV and CDR2 YYDKDF (reference sequence).

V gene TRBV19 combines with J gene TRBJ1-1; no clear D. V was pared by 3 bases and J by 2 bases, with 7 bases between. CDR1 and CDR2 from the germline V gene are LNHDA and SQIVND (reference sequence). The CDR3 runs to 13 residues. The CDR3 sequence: CASSIGGNTEAFF. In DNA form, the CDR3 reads TGTGCCAGTAGTATTGGCGGCAACACTGAAGCTTTCTTT.

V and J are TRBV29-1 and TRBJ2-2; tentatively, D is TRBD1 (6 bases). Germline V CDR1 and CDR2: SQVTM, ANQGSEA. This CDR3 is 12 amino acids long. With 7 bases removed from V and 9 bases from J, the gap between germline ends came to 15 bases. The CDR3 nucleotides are TGCAGCGGCAAGACAGGACAACGGGAGCTGTTTTTT. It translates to CSGKTGQRELFF.

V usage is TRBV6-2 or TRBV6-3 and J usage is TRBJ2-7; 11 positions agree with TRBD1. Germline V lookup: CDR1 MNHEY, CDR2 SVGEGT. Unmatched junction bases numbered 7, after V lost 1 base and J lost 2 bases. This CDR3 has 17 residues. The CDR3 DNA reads TGTGCCAGCAGTTACTGGTCCGGGACAGGGGGTGCCTACGAGCAGTACTTC. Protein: CASSYWSGTGGAYEQYF.